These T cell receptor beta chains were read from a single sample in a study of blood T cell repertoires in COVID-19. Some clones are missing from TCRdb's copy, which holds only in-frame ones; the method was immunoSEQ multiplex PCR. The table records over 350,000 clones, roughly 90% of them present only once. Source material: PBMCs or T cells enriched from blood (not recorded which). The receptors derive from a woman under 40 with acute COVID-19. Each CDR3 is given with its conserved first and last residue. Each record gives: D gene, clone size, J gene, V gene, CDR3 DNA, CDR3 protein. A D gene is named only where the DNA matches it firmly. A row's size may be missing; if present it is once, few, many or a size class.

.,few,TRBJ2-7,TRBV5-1,TGCGCCAGCAGTAAGTCGGGGGACTCCTACGAGCAGTACTTC,CASSKSGDSYEQYF
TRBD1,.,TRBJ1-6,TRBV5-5,TGTGCCAGCAGCAAAGGGACAGGGGAAGTGCGGAATTCACCCCTCCACTTT,CASSKGTGEVRNSPLHF
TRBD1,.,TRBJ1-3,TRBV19,TGTGCCAGTAGTACGGACAGGGTTGGAAACACCATATATTTT,CASSTDRVGNTIYF
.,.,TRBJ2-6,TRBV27,TGTGCCAGCAGTCCGGGGCGGGGATCTGGGGCCAACGTCCTGACTTTC,CASSPGRGSGANVLTF
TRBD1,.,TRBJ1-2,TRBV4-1,TGCGCCAGCAGCCCGGGACAGGCGCGAACTACTAACTATGGCTACACCTTC,CASSPGQARTTNYGYTF
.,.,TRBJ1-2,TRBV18,TGTGCCAGCTCACCCACAGAAAGATCTAACTATGGCTACACCTTC,CASSPTERSNYGYTF
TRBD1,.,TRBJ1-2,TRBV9,TGTGCCAGCAGCGTAGGAGGGGGGCCGCCCCGAACAGGGGATGATGGCTACACCTTC,CASSVGGGPPRTGDDGYTF
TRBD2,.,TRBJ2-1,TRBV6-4,TGTGCCAGCAGTGAGTTAATAGCGGGGGCCAGGAGCTCCTACAATGAGCAGTTCTTC,CASSELIAGARSSYNEQFF
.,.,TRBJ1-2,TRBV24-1,TGTGCCACCAGTGATCCCGGACTCCCGGAGGGCTATGGCTACACCTTC,CATSDPGLPEGYGYTF
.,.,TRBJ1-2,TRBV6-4,TGTGCCAGCAGTGACCCCTGGTCAGGGCGAGGCTACACCTTC,CASSDPWSGRGYTF
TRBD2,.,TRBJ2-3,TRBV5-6,TGTGCCAGCAGCTTGGATACTAGCGGGGGCCGCACAGATACGCAGTATTTT,CASSLDTSGGRTDTQYF
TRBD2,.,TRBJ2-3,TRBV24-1,TGTGCCACCGGCGAATCGGGGGGGCAAGATACGCAGTATTTT,CATGESGGQDTQYF
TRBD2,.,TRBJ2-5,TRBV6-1,TGTGCCAGCAGTGAAGGATTAGCGGGGAGATGGCTTCAAGAGACCCAGTACTTC,CASSEGLAGRWLQETQYF
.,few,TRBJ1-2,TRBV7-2,TGTGCCAGCAGCTCCTCCCTGAGGGGGGGCTCCTATGGCTACACCTTC,CASSSSLRGGSYGYTF
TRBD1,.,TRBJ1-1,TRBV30,TGTGCCTTAGAGCCTCAGGGGGCAACTGAAGCTTTCTTT,CALEPQGATEAFF
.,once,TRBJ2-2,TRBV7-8,TGTGCCAGCAGCTACCAACACGCGAACACCGGGGAGCTGTTTTTT,CASSYQHANTGELFF
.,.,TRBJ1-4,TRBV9,TGTGCCAGCAGCGTTGGAGGGTCCGATGAAAAACTGTTTTTT,CASSVGGSDEKLFF
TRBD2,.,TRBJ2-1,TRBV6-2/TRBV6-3,TGTGCCAGCAGTTACGGGACTAGCGGGGGTCGATACAATGAGCAGTTCTTC,CASSYGTSGGRYNEQFF
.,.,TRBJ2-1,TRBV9,TGTGCCAGCAGCCCGGAGCAGTTCTTC,CASSPEQFF
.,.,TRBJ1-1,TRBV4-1,TGCGCCAGCAGCCCGTCGCCGGGGGAGGCTTTCTTT,CASSPSPGEAFF
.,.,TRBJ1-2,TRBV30,TGTGCCTGGAGTGTGTATAGGGGGAATGGCTATGGCTACACCTTC,CAWSVYRGNGYGYTF
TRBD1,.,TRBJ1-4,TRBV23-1,TGCGCCAGCAGTCAACGACGACAGGGGGCCTGGAAAGCAACTAATGAAAAACTGTTTTTT,CASSQRRQGAWKATNEKLFF
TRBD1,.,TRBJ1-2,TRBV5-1,TGCGCCAGCAGCTTGAGGACAGGGGTGGAACTGTATGGCTACACCTTC,CASSLRTGVELYGYTF
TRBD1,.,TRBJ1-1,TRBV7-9,TGTGCCAGCAGCATGACAGGGGGCGCAAATGAAGCTTTCTTT,CASSMTGGANEAFF
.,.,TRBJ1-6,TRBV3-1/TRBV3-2,TGTGCCAGCAGCCCGCGGACAGATAATTCACCCCTCCACTTT,CASSPRTDNSPLHF
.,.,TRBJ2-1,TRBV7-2,TGTGCCAGCAGCTTAGCGCCCCCGGCGGTCGATGAGCAGTTCTTC,CASSLAPPAVDEQFF
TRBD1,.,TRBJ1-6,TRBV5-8,TGTGCCAGCAGTTCTCGGGACAGGGGGCTCCGCAGCCAGAACTCGTCACCCCTCCACTTT,CASSSRDRGLRSQNSSPLHF
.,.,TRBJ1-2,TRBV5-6,TGTGCCAGCAGCTTGGAACAGTCCCAGTATGGCTACACCTTC,CASSLEQSQYGYTF
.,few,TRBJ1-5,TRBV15,TGTGCCACCAGCAATCTTAAGCCGCAGGGGCGAAGCAATCAGCCCCAGCATTTT,CATSNLKPQGRSNQPQHF
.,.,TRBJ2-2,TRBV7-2,TGTGCCAGCAGCCTGACAGGCACTAAGGAAACCGGGGAGCTGTTTTTT,CASSLTGTKETGELFF
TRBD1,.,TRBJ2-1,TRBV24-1,TGTGCCACCAGTGACCTACAGGGGAACAATGAGCAGTTCTTC,CATSDLQGNNEQFF
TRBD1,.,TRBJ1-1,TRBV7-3,TGTGCCAGCAGCTTACAGGGGGGAGACACTGAAGCTTTCTTT,CASSLQGGDTEAFF
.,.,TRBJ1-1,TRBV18,TGTGCCAGCTCACAGACCAGGGGGAACACTGAAGCTTTCTTT,CASSQTRGNTEAFF
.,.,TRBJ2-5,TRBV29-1,TGCAGCGTTGCCACTGACTGGTATCAAGAGACCCAGTACTTC,CSVATDWYQETQYF